This T cell receptor (beta chain) was captured in a study of TIL therapy for anti-PD-1-resistant metastatic lung cancer (dated by TCRdb to the early 2020s). Study-level background: Enrolled patients had a median age of roughly 50 years (range about 38-85) and a median tumor PD-L1 proportion score of under 7%. The cohort was predominantly lung adenocarcinoma, with a handful of EGFR-mutant and two ALK-rearranged tumors, and half of patients were current or former smokers. A median non-synonymous tumor mutation burden of under 1.9 mutations per megabase was determined across the cohort by whole-exome sequencing. Clonotypes were tracked across tumor, expanded TIL product and serial blood samples by T cell receptor beta sequencing of tumor and peripheral blood. The research as a whole found: Clonal turnover during TIL culture was high, and many clones enriched in the product were not detected in the baseline tumor, suggesting clonal contraction rather than faithful expansion. Higher clonality and lower diversity were observed in expanded TIL cultures than in baseline intratumoral T cells (median clonality roughly 6% vs 31%, p < 0.0001). Because the cohort was highly selected, with more treatment-naive, never-smoker and oncogene-addicted patients than is typical, generalizability is limited. The study protocol defined all tumor marker inferences as exploratory.

The immunoSEQ v3 hsTCRB kit was used to amplify TCR beta CDR3 regions from genomic DNA through bias-controlled multiplex PCR. TCR libraries were sequenced on an Illumina NextSeq 500 to 1.5 million to 2.5 million read pairs for survey level or about 5-6.5 million for deep level. As for the authors' bioinformatics: The immunoSEQ Analyzer software assigned V, D and J genes, filtered out non-productive sequences, and reported clonality. Repertoires were compared by productive Simpson clonality and by the Morisita overlap index of productive TRB rearrangements between infused TIL and blood. TCRdb holds this immuneACCESS table with in-frame rearrangements only. Some clones are missing; in checked studies, unresolved V genes explain under half, and the rest has no known cause. That table furnishes V, J and clone size, whereas the DNA furnished D and trimming. The sample table records over 10,000 clones; roughly two thirds of these occur just once. The leading ten clones occupy roughly 9% of the sample.

This specimen's time point label, per the study, means: pre-treatment sample, taken before nivolumab and TIL therapy. The baseline tumor samples, taken from the same resection that was used to grow TIL, were excised metastases, most often pleural nodules or supraclavicular lymph nodes. Tumors were harvested prior to any PD-1/PD-L1 blockade, after which nivolumab was administered to patients, and lymphodepletion, expanded TIL infusion and IL-2 were given to patients who progressed. A phase I trial run at two centers enrolled adults with stage 4 NSCLC between 2017 and 2020. The samples were drawn from an open-label, single-arm phase I trial testing tumor-infiltrating lymphocyte therapy combined with nivolumab in advanced non-small cell lung cancer. Parts of each resected tumor were snap-frozen in liquid nitrogen and kept at -80 degrees C. Tumor regions of interest were chosen on H&E sections by laser-capture macrodissection, pulverized into about 15 mg aliquots, and extracted with Qiagen Allprep kits.

Notes on this clone: The specificity of this receptor is unknown. No per-base quality is available; no much larger clone lies one base away.

The TCR comes from a woman aged 30-85 years with non-small cell lung cancer. The sequenced sample was tumor tissue, obtained at baseline.

CDR3 loop: CSVESIQGASYGYTF. The DNA reads TGCAGCGTTGAGTCCATACAGGGGGCGAGCTATGGCTACACCTTC. The chain is assembled from TRBV29-1 and TRBJ1-2; 9 bases in between match TRBD1. The germline V and J ends show losses of 3 bases and 4 bases respectively, and no gene match explains 9 bases of the junction. There are 15 amino acids in the CDR3, from cysteine to phenylalanine inclusive. The entry retains the CDR3 DNA only, 45 bases that are in frame from base 1. Looking up the germline V gene yields CDR1 SQVTM and CDR2 ANQGSEA.